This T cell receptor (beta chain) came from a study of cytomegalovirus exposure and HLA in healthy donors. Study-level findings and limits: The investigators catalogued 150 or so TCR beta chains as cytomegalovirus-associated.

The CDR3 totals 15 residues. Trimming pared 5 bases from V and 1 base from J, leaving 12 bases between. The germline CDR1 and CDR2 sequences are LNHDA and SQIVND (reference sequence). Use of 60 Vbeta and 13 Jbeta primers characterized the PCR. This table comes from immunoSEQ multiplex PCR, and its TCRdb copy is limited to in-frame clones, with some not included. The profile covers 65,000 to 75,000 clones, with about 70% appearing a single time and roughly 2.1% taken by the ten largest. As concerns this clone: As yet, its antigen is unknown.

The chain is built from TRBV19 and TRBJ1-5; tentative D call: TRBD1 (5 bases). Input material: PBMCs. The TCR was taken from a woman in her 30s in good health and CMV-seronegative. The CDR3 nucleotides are TGTGCCAGTAGTTCCATGGGGCAGAGCAATCAGCCCCAGCATTTT. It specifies CASSSMGQSNQPQHF. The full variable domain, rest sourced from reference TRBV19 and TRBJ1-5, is DGGITQSPKYLFRKEGQNVTLSCEQNLNHDAMYWYRQDPGQGLRLIYYSQIVNDFQKGDIAEGYSVSREKKESFPLTVTSAQKNPTAFYLCASSSMGQSNQPQHFGDGTRLSIL.